Shown below are 10 T cell receptor beta chains from a single sample sequenced in a study of blood T cell repertoires in COVID-19. Sequencing used immunoSEQ multiplex PCR; TCRdb keeps in-frame clones, though not all of them. Seen here are about 100,000 clones, around 87% observed once, and the top ten hold around 2.9%. What was sequenced was peripheral blood. The origin of the receptors is a man aged 50-59 years with active or convalescent COVID-19.

The V call is TRBV6-5, the J call TRBJ2-3, with a weak D call TRBD2 (6 bases). CDR3 length: 14 amino acids. From germline, CDR1 is MNHEY and CDR2 SVGAGI. V was clipped by 5 bases and J by 0 bases, with 9 bases between them. The CDR3 DNA reads TGTGCCAGCAGTCCGGGACTCAGCACAGATACGCAGTATTTT. Translation: CASSPGLSTDTQYF.

The J gene is TRBJ1-6, the V gene TRBV24-1; TRBD1 matches 8 bases. The CDR3 sequence is 16 residues long. J was trimmed by 9 bases and V by 0 bases; bases with no gene match: 6. Germline lookup yields CDR1 KGHDR and CDR2 SFDVKD. CDR3: CATSDLAGGGGSPLHF. In DNA form, the CDR3 reads TGTGCCACCAGTGATTTGGCAGGGGGCGGAGGTTCACCCCTCCACTTT.

The chain uses TRBV28 and TRBJ2-1; the D is unclear. The CDR3 contains 12 residues. Germline values: CDR1 MDHEN, CDR2 SYDVKM. The V gene lost 3 bases and the J gene lost 7 bases, with 7 bases spanning the gap. The CDR3 loop is CASSFSLNEQFF. Written as DNA, the CDR3 is TGTGCCAGCAGTTTCTCCCTTAATGAGCAGTTCTTC.

The rearrangement links TRBV6-2 or TRBV6-3 to TRBJ2-3; TRBD2 aligns across 11 bases. The CDR3 totals 17 residues. After removal of 2 bases from V and 2 bases from J, the junction contained 6 bases not matched to a gene. Germline V gene lookup returns CDR1 MNHEY and CDR2 SVGEGT. CDR3 bases: TGTGCCAGCAGTTACATGCTAGCGGGGGGCTTCACAGATACGCAGTATTTT. Encoded protein: CASSYMLAGGFTDTQYF.

The chain recombines TRBV7-9 with TRBJ1-2; D call uncertain. This CDR3 contains 14 residues. The germline gives CDR1 SEHNR, CDR2 FQNEAQ (reference sequence). The V gene lost 1 base and the J gene lost 1 base, with 7 bases spanning the gap. In DNA form, the CDR3 reads TGTGCCAGCAGCTTAGGGGCAATTAACTATGGCTACACCTTC. Amino acid sequence: CASSLGAINYGYTF.

The V and J genes are TRBV18 and TRBJ1-5, with D unresolved. Trimming left V 2 bases short and J 4 bases short, with 12 bases between. Germline V gene data show CDR1 as KGHSH and CDR2 as LQKENI. This CDR3 is 15 amino acids long. The CDR3 nucleotides read TGTGCCAGCTCACCATCTCTGGCCGGGAATCAGCCCCAGCATTTT. This encodes CASSPSLAGNQPQHF.

This clone was picked up one time. The gene calls are TRBV15 and TRBJ1-6, with a tentative D call TRBD1 (5 bases). Germline V gene sequence: CDR1 LNHNV, CDR2 YYDKDF (reference sequence). The ends were cut back, 5 bases at V and 9 bases at J, with 11 bases in the middle. CDR3 length equals 13 residues. The CDR3 DNA is TGTGCCACCAGCCGACAGTCGGGTTCACCCCTCCACTTT. Its translation: CATSRQSGSPLHF. Together with reference TRBV15 and TRBJ1-6, the CDR3 gives the full variable domain: DAMVIQNPRYQVTQFGKPVTLSCSQTLNHNVMYWYQQKSSQAPKLLFHYYDKDFNNEADTPDNFQSRRPNTSFCFLDIRSPGLGDTAMYLCATSRQSGSPLHFGNGTRLTVT.

This clone turned up a few times. The rearrangement links TRBV20-1 to TRBJ1-2, with D possibly being TRBD1 (5 bases). The length of the CDR3 is 11 residues. Trimming took off 7 bases at V and 8 bases at J, with 14 bases between the two ends. Germline CDR1 is DFQATT and CDR2 is SNEGSKA (reference sequence). The DNA for the CDR3 is TGCAGTGTTAGTGAGCCAGGGGGCTACACCTTC. Amino acids: CSVSEPGGYTF.

The chain employs TRBV27 and TRBJ2-7; 9 bases align to TRBD1. With V trimmed by 2 bases and J by 2 bases, 4 bases remained unmatched. There are 15 residues in the CDR3. Germline assignment: CDR1 MNHEY and CDR2 SMNVEV (reference sequence). CDR3 sequence: CASSLMTGGAYEQYV. The CDR3, as DNA: TGTGCCAGCAGTTTAATGACAGGGGGAGCCTACGAGCAGTACGTC.

The chain has TRBV4-3 and TRBJ2-7; tentatively, D is TRBD2 (6 bases). V lost 0 bases, J lost 6 bases, and 12 bases lay in between. Germline loops: CDR1 LGHNA, CDR2 YSLEER. The CDR3 runs to 14 residues. The CDR3 spells CASSQDGGGREQYF. The CDR3 coding sequence is TGCGCCAGCAGCCAAGATGGCGGAGGGCGCGAGCAGTACTTC.